The following is a TCR beta chain sequence with its context. Its antigen remains unidentified. cDNA specific to TCR beta was made from roughly 500 ng of total RNA, with a constant-region primer employed for priming. For TCR beta, libraries were produced by three nested multiplex PCR rounds using slightly modified ARM-PCR. Researchers ran the first two PCR rounds for roughly 11 cycles each with TRBV1-TRBV30 forward primers and a C-beta reverse primer. TCRdb re-analysed the multiplex PCR reads in MiXCR, keeping a single row per CDR3 protein. The sample shows 150,000 to 200,000 distinct CDR3 sequences, 50% to 75% of them seen only once. This sample is part of a study of tumor-infiltrating lymphocytes in primary liver carcinoma. Turning to the study itself: Those enrolled were patients of both sexes, who were aged 30 to 69 years. Sequencing of the samples generated roughly 3.5 to 7.13 million productive TCRbeta reads, with similar yields across tissue types. Findings and caveats of the study: The study found a significantly higher top-250-clone fraction in tumors than in blood (p = 0.039).

The source of the blood RNA was unsorted whole blood, and germline DNA was extracted as well. Patients in the cohort were treatment-naive and living with chronic HBV infection. The V end was cut by 7 bases, the J end by 3 bases, with 15 bases between. This CDR3 has 14 amino acids. Germline V gene data show CDR1 as SGHAT and CDR2 as FQNNGV. The clonotype comes from a man aged 35 to 55 with primary liver carcinoma and hepatitis B virus infection. The sample was peripheral blood. The rearrangement uses TRBV11-2 and TRBJ1-2; D might be TRBD1 (5 bases). The CDR3 protein is CASNLGVEDYGYTF. In DNA form, the CDR3 reads TGTGCCAGCAACTTGGGGGTTGAGGACTATGGCTACACCTTC.